These 30 T cell receptor beta chains originate from one sample sequenced in a study of CD8 T cells in Susac syndrome. An amount of RNA that ranged from roughly 0.45 to 1 ug was reverse transcribed with random hexamers. TCRdb re-called the immunoSEQ multiplex PCR reads through MiXCR, storing one row per CDR3 protein. The sample includes tens of thousands of distinct CDR3 sequences, just over 90% seen only once; the top ten take roughly 0.19%. Sequences were obtained from CD8+ T cells from PBMCs. Every receptor here comes from a human donor in good health.

The chain combines TRBV12-3 or TRBV12-4 with TRBJ2-7; 7 bases agree with TRBD1. The CDR3 contains 14 residues. Trimming cost V 6 bases and J 2 bases; bases outside gene matches: 7. The CDR3 DNA sequence: TGTGCCAGCAGCCCCCCCACAGGGGCCTACGAGCAGTACTTC. It is translated as CASSPPTGAYEQYF.

V gene TRBV27 combines with J gene TRBJ1-2; 7 bases align to TRBD1. Germline V gives CDR1 MNHEY, CDR2 SMNVEV (reference sequence). The length of the CDR3 is 11 residues. The V gene end was trimmed by 7 bases and the J gene end by 8 bases; junction bases not matched to a gene: 4. The CDR3 loop reads CASKGAWGYTF. Here the CDR3 DNA reads TGTGCCAGCAAGGGGGCTTGGGGCTACACCTTC.

This clonotype is a singleton in its sample. One end of the junction does not line up with germline, which may come from a read error. The V and J genes are TRBV3-1 and TRBJ1-2; 8 positions agree with TRBD1. There are 16 residues in the CDR3. Germline V lookup: CDR1 LGHDT, CDR2 YNNKEL (reference sequence). The CDR3 spells CASSHAGTGQWYGYNF. CDR3 DNA sequence: TGTGCCAGCAGCCACGCCGGGACAGGCCAGTGGTATGGCTACAACTTC.

The V call is TRBV7-9, the J call TRBJ2-7; the D is unclear. The CDR3 runs to 11 residues. The germline CDR1 and CDR2 sequences are SEHNR and FQNEAQ (reference sequence). The V gene lost 5 bases and the J gene lost 2 bases, with 4 bases spanning the gap. The CDR3 DNA follows: TGTGCCAGCAGCGCCACCTACGAGCAGTACTTC. Translating it yields CASSATYEQYF.

The J gene is TRBJ2-1, the V gene TRBV12-3 or TRBV12-4, with TRBD2 identical over 9 bases. This CDR3 spans 16 amino acids. With V trimmed by 5 bases and J by 9 bases, 14 bases remained unmatched. CDR3 nucleotide sequence: TGTGCCAGCAGTCCATCTCTGCGGGGGGGCTTGGGTGAGCAGTTCTTC. Protein: CASSPSLRGGLGEQFF.

V is TRBV12-3 or TRBV12-4 and J is TRBJ2-2, with 7 nucleotides matching TRBD1. The length of the CDR3 is 14 residues. Unmatched junction bases numbered 6, after V lost 6 bases and J lost 5 bases. The CDR3 bases are TGTGCCAGCAGCTCGACAGGGAGTACCGGGGAGCTGTTTTTT. Amino acids: CASSSTGSTGELFF.

The rearrangement joins TRBV6-1 to TRBJ2-5; D is undetermined. The V end was cut by 1 base, the J end by 0 bases, with 3 bases between. The CDR3 has 13 residues. In germline, CDR1 is MNHNS, CDR2 SASEGT. The DNA for the CDR3 is TGTGCCAGCAGTGAAGTAGACCAAGAGACCCAGTACTTC. Encoded protein: CASSEVDQETQYF.

This sequence joins TRBV19 and TRBJ2-1; 14 nucleotides agree with TRBD2. With V trimmed by 1 base and J by 8 bases, 4 bases remained unmatched. Germline CDR1 is LNHDA and CDR2 is SQIVND (reference sequence). This CDR3 comprises 16 residues. The CDR3 protein is CASSIGLAGGLYEQFF. The CDR3 nucleotides read TGTGCCAGTAGTATAGGACTAGCGGGGGGGCTCTATGAGCAGTTCTTC.

This sequence joins TRBV7-2 and TRBJ2-1, with D possibly being TRBD1 (7 bases). Looked up from germline, CDR1 is SGHTA and CDR2 is FQGNSA. Trimming took off 2 bases at V and 4 bases at J, with 15 bases between the two ends. The CDR3 consists of 16 residues. The DNA of the CDR3 is TGTGCCAGCAGCTTATGGCGGGACAGCGATTACAATGAGCAGTTCTTC. Its translation: CASSLWRDSDYNEQFF.

CDR3 sequence reads: CASSVGLAGVLTDTQYF. The CDR3 DNA reads TGTGCCAGCAGCGTAGGCCTAGCGGGCGTATTGACAGATACGCAGTATTTT. This chain uses TRBV9 with TRBJ2-3, with 8 bases aligning to TRBD2. Trimming at V came to 0 bases and at J to 3 bases, leaving 9 bases not matched to a gene. The CDR3 runs 17 residues. Per the germline V gene, CDR1 is SGDLS and CDR2 is YYNGEE. The whole variable domain, remainder taken from reference TRBV9 and TRBJ2-3, is DSGVTQTPKHLITATGQRVTLRCSPRSGDLSVYWYQQSLDQGLQFLIQYYNGEERAKGNILERFSAQQFPDLHSELNLSSLELGDSALYFCASSVGLAGVLTDTQYFGPGTRLTVL.

The V and J genes are TRBV7-9 and TRBJ2-3, with TRBD1 matching over 8 bases. Germline trimming cut 2 bases from V and 5 bases from J; bases unmatched to any gene: 9. The CDR3 has 16 residues. In germline, CDR1 is SEHNR, CDR2 FQNEAQ (reference sequence). The CDR3 protein is CASSLMEQGARDTQYF. CDR3 DNA: TGTGCCAGCAGCTTAATGGAGCAGGGGGCGAGAGATACGCAGTATTTT.

V gene TRBV15 combines with J gene TRBJ2-1; 7 bases match TRBD1. Looked up from germline, CDR1 is LNHNV and CDR2 is YYDKDF (reference sequence). Unmatched junction bases numbered 5, after V lost 4 bases and J lost 2 bases. The CDR3 contains 15 residues. The CDR3 DNA reads TGTGCCACCAGCACGAGACAGGGCACCTACAATGAGCAGTTCTTC. Translation: CATSTRQGTYNEQFF.

The V gene is TRBV6-1, the J gene TRBJ1-2, with D perhaps TRBD1 (6 bases). The germline CDR1 and CDR2 sequences are MNHNS and SASEGT. Trimming left V 6 bases short and J 0 bases short, with 14 bases between. The CDR3 covers 15 residues. The CDR3: CASSPRQEANYGYTF. CDR3 sequence (DNA): TGTGCCAGCAGCCCTAGACAGGAAGCTAACTATGGCTACACCTTC.

This rearrangement joins TRBV7-3 to TRBJ2-7; D remains unclear. Germline V gene data show CDR1 as SGHTA and CDR2 as FQGTGA. The CDR3 runs to 15 residues. Between the trimmed V and J ends, which lost 4 bases and 0 bases, there was a span of 13 bases. CDR3 amino acids: CASSWAAGPSYEQYF. CDR3 DNA: TGTGCCAGCAGCTGGGCCGCCGGGCCCTCCTACGAGCAGTACTTC.

The J gene is TRBJ2-1, the V gene TRBV6-5, with TRBD2 identical over 12 bases. J was trimmed by 5 bases and V by 3 bases; bases with no gene match: 11. The length of the CDR3 is 18 residues. The germline gives CDR1 MNHEY, CDR2 SVGAGI. The CDR3 nucleotides read TGTGCCAGCAGTTATCAGACCTTACTAGCGGGGGGCGACAATGAGCAGTTCTTC. Its translation is CASSYQTLLAGGDNEQFF.

The chain links TRBV28 to TRBJ2-1; 8 nucleotides agree with TRBD1. The CDR3 totals 13 residues. CDR1 and CDR2 (germline): MDHEN, SYDVKM. V lost 3 bases, J lost 10 bases, and 5 bases stayed unmatched. The CDR3 region has the DNA TGTGCCAGCAGTTTCCCAGGGGGCGGGGAGCAGTTCTTC. Translated: CASSFPGGGEQFF. The full variable domain, in which reference TRBV28 and TRBJ2-1 provide the parts outside the CDR3, is DVKVTQSSRYLVKRTGEKVFLECVQDMDHENMFWYRQDPGLGLRLIYFSYDVKMKEKGDIPEGYSVSREKKERFSLILESASTNQTSMYLCASSFPGGGEQFFGPGTRLTVL.

The chain links TRBV2 to TRBJ2-2; the D gene could be TRBD1 or TRBD2 (5 bases each). The CDR3 extends over 11 amino acids. V shed 9 bases and J shed 7 bases, with 9 bases lying between them. The germline gives CDR1 SNHLY, CDR2 FYNNEI. The CDR3 nucleotides are TGTGCCAGGAGGGACCGCGGGGAGCTGTTTTTT. This codes for CARRDRGELFF.

This clonotype was seen a handful of times. The chain uses TRBV19 and TRBJ2-2, with D possibly being TRBD1 (5 bases). The CDR3 consists of 12 residues. Trimming pared 5 bases from V and 5 bases from J, leaving 6 bases between. The germline CDR1 and CDR2 sequences are LNHDA and SQIVND (reference sequence). The CDR3 loop reads CASSAGTGELFF. The CDR3 DNA sequence: TGTGCCAGTAGTGCAGGGACCGGGGAGCTGTTTTTT.

This chain connects TRBV3-1 to TRBJ2-1; 7 bases agree with TRBD2. CDR1 and CDR2 from the germline V gene are LGHDT and YNNKEL (reference sequence). CDR3 size: 15 residues. With 4 bases clipped from V and 5 bases from J, the junction kept 8 bases outside the gene matches. The CDR3 loop is CASSLLGEGDNEQFF. DNA for the CDR3: TGTGCCAGCAGCCTCCTCGGGGAGGGAGACAATGAGCAGTTCTTC.

J is TRBJ1-2 and V is TRBV7-9; 9 nucleotides line up with TRBD1. Per germline, CDR1 SEHNR and CDR2 FQNEAQ (reference sequence). With 2 bases clipped from V and 6 bases from J, the junction kept 16 bases outside the gene matches. This CDR3 region has 18 residues. The CDR3 bases are TGTGCCAGCAGCTTAACTTGGCTCAGTTTCCGGACAGGGGATGGCTACACCTTC. This gives the protein CASSLTWLSFRTGDGYTF.

This sequence joins TRBV6-5 and TRBJ2-7; D ambiguous. The CDR3 length is 12 residues. CDR1 and CDR2 from the germline V gene are MNHEY and SVGAGI. V was cut by 0 bases and J by 2 bases, with 2 bases left in between. The CDR3 coding sequence is TGTGCCAGCAGTTACTCGCCCTACGAGCAGTACTTC. It is translated as CASSYSPYEQYF.

The rearrangement joins TRBV6-5 to TRBJ2-7; the D is unclear. CDR3 length equals 12 residues. Germline V lookup: CDR1 MNHEY, CDR2 SVGAGI. Trimming left V 11 bases short and J 2 bases short, with 13 bases between. The CDR3, as DNA: TGTGCCTGCGGACCGAGCCCCTACGAGCAGTACTTC. Its translation is CACGPSPYEQYF.

The sample holds one count of this clonotype. This rearrangement joins TRBV28 to TRBJ2-7, with D possibly TRBD2 on 5 matching bases. V lost 4 bases and J lost 0, with 19 bases in between. CDR1 is MDHEN and CDR2 is SYDVKM in the germline V gene. The CDR3 is 17 amino acids. The CDR3 nucleotides read TGTGCCAGCAGTTCTCGGGTCCGGGAAGTAATCTCCTACGAGCAGTACTTC. Amino acid sequence: CASSSRVREVISYEQYF.

V and J are TRBV11-2 and TRBJ2-4, with 12 positions matching TRBD1. The trim removed 5 bases at V and 8 bases at J, leaving 10 bases unmatched. The CDR3 has 16 residues. CDR1 is SGHAT and CDR2 is FQNNGV in the germline V gene. The CDR3 here is CASSHRGTGGDDIQYF. The CDR3 DNA is TGTGCCAGCAGCCACCGGGGGACAGGGGGCGATGACATTCAGTACTTC.

The chain joins TRBV12-3 or TRBV12-4 to TRBJ1-1; no reliable D call. The CDR3 length is 11 residues. V lost 1 base and J 9 bases, leaving 6 bases between the germline ends. The CDR3 loop reads CASSLGEKAFF. CDR3 bases: TGTGCCAGCAGTTTAGGAGAGAAAGCTTTCTTT.

The rearrangement joins TRBV6-6 to TRBJ2-7; D is possibly TRBD2 (6 bases). The V and J ends lost 8 bases and 1 base respectively, with 9 bases between them. The CDR3 length is 12 residues. Germline CDR1 is MNHNY and CDR2 is SVGAGI (reference sequence). Written as DNA, the CDR3 is TGTGCCAGCCGGGGGAATTCCTACGAGCAGTACTTC. It yields the protein CASRGNSYEQYF.

V usage is TRBV27 and J usage is TRBJ2-3; D may correspond to TRBD1 or TRBD2 (5 bases each). Trimming took 2 bases from V and 1 from J, leaving 10 bases between them. The CDR3 contains 15 residues. Germline V CDR1 and CDR2: MNHEY, SMNVEV (reference sequence). The CDR3 DNA reads TGTGCCAGCAGTTTACCCGGGACGGGCACAGATACGCAGTATTTT. It specifies CASSLPGTGTDTQYF.

The chain recombines TRBV12-3 or TRBV12-4 with TRBJ1-4; weak D call: TRBD1 (6 bases). V lost 4 bases to trimming and J lost 8 bases, with 14 bases between them. This CDR3 has 14 amino acids. CDR3 DNA: TGTGCCAGCAGTTCCAGCACAGGGCGGGAAAAACTGTTTTTT. Translating it yields CASSSSTGREKLFF.

This clonotype was detected a few times. The chain uses TRBV27 and TRBJ2-3; TRBD1 aligns across 11 bases. The CDR3 is 18 residues long. Trimming took 2 bases from V and 5 from J; bases not matched to a gene: 12. Germline V gene sequence: CDR1 MNHEY, CDR2 SMNVEV (reference sequence). In nucleotides, the CDR3 is TGTGCCAGCAGTTTAAGGGTCGCGGACAGGGGGCATGGAGATACGCAGTATTTT. Encoded protein: CASSLRVADRGHGDTQYF.

The chain is built from TRBV7-9 and TRBJ2-7; TRBD1 agrees at 7 bases. This CDR3 has 13 residues. Germline-derived CDR1 and CDR2 are SEHNR and FQNEAQ (reference sequence). Trimming cost V 5 bases and J 5 bases; bases outside gene matches: 6. CDR3 sequence reads: CASSQTGRDEQYF. The CDR3 bases are TGTGCCAGCAGCCAGACAGGGCGGGACGAGCAGTACTTC.